The rows below give T cell receptor beta chains drawn from one sample of a study of blood T cell repertoires in COVID-19. TCRdb keeps only in-frame clones here, not all; method: immunoSEQ multiplex PCR. There are 250,000 to 350,000 clones in the sample; roughly 83% occur only once, and roughly 1.5% lies in the top ten. The sample consisted of peripheral blood. These receptors came from a human donor with COVID-19, enrolled during active disease. The donor label of this sample is uncertain. The CDR3 runs from the conserved cysteine through the conserved F or W. D genes are given only for firm matches. Size tells how often a clone was seen (once, few, many) or the class of an expanded clone, and some rows leave it out.

v_call: TRBV5-1; j_call: TRBJ1-1; d_call: -; clone_size: -; cdr3_aa: CASSLRTDLNTEAFF; cdr3_nt: TGCGCCAGCAGCCTAAGGACAGACTTGAACACTGAAGCTTTCTTT
v_call: TRBV9; j_call: TRBJ2-1; d_call: -; clone_size: -; cdr3_aa: CASSGSSYNEQFF; cdr3_nt: TGTGCCAGCAGCGGGAGTTCCTACAATGAGCAGTTCTTC
v_call: TRBV2; j_call: TRBJ1-4; d_call: TRBD1; clone_size: -; cdr3_aa: CASSQSGQGAEKLFF; cdr3_nt: TGTGCCAGCAGTCAAAGTGGACAGGGGGCTGAAAAACTGTTTTTT
v_call: TRBV6-6; j_call: TRBJ2-2; d_call: -; clone_size: -; cdr3_aa: CASSYRLRGTGELFF; cdr3_nt: TGTGCCAGCAGTTACCGTCTTCGGGGTACCGGGGAGCTGTTTTTT
v_call: TRBV23-1; j_call: TRBJ1-6; d_call: TRBD1; clone_size: -; cdr3_aa: CASSHSGDRANSPLHF; cdr3_nt: TGCGCCAGCAGTCACTCCGGGGACAGGGCTAATTCACCCCTCCACTTT
v_call: TRBV10-3; j_call: TRBJ1-6; d_call: TRBD1; clone_size: -; cdr3_aa: CAISELGTENSPLHF; cdr3_nt: TGTGCCATCAGTGAGTTGGGGACAGAGAATTCACCCCTCCACTTT
v_call: TRBV6-1; j_call: TRBJ1-5; d_call: -; clone_size: -; cdr3_aa: CASSERGGGGNQPQHF; cdr3_nt: TGTGCCAGCAGTGAACGGGGGGGAGGGGGCAATCAGCCCCAGCATTTT
v_call: TRBV5-6; j_call: TRBJ1-5; d_call: -; clone_size: once; cdr3_aa: CASTRYGGRGQPQHF; cdr3_nt: TGTGCCAGCACCCGGTACGGGGGTCGGGGCCAGCCCCAGCATTTT
v_call: TRBV24-1; j_call: TRBJ2-1; d_call: TRBD2; clone_size: -; cdr3_aa: CATSDGTRRGEQFF; cdr3_nt: TGTGCCACCAGCGACGGGACTAGGCGCGGTGAGCAGTTCTTC
v_call: TRBV19; j_call: TRBJ2-3; d_call: TRBD2; clone_size: -; cdr3_aa: CASSYRLAGGLGDTQYF; cdr3_nt: TGTGCCAGTAGTTACCGACTAGCGGGGGGTCTAGGAGATACGCAGTATTTT
v_call: TRBV15; j_call: TRBJ1-1; d_call: -; clone_size: -; cdr3_aa: CATSRVAAAPLDTEAFF; cdr3_nt: TGTGCCACCAGCAGAGTAGCGGCGGCGCCACTGGACACTGAAGCTTTCTTT
v_call: TRBV7-9; j_call: TRBJ2-7; d_call: -; clone_size: -; cdr3_aa: CASSLAGAGEQYF; cdr3_nt: TGTGCCAGCAGCTTAGCGGGAGCTGGGGAGCAGTACTTC
v_call: TRBV19; j_call: TRBJ1-1; d_call: TRBD1; clone_size: -; cdr3_aa: CASSSGTGGFSTEAFF; cdr3_nt: TGTGCCAGTAGTAGTGGGACAGGGGGCTTTAGCACTGAAGCTTTCTTT
v_call: TRBV5-4; j_call: TRBJ2-5; d_call: TRBD2; clone_size: -; cdr3_aa: CASSVASGRGQETQYF; cdr3_nt: TGTGCCAGCAGCGTTGCTAGCGGGAGGGGCCAAGAGACCCAGTACTTC
v_call: TRBV6-1; j_call: TRBJ1-3; d_call: TRBD1; clone_size: once; cdr3_aa: CASSEAGTGLYLGNTIYF; cdr3_nt: TGTGCCAGCAGTGAAGCGGGGACAGGGTTATATCTTGGAAACACCATATATTTT
v_call: TRBV9; j_call: TRBJ1-2; d_call: -; clone_size: -; cdr3_aa: CASSVSAGIGYTF; cdr3_nt: TGTGCCAGCAGCGTATCCGCAGGGATTGGCTACACCTTC
v_call: TRBV18; j_call: TRBJ1-2; d_call: -; clone_size: -; cdr3_aa: CASSPSDTLEGHGYTF; cdr3_nt: TGTGCCAGCTCACCCTCCGACACTCTAGAGGGCCATGGCTACACCTTC
v_call: TRBV6-5; j_call: TRBJ1-5; d_call: -; clone_size: -; cdr3_aa: CASSRTSYSNQPQHF; cdr3_nt: TGTGCCAGCAGTCGGACATCTTATAGCAATCAGCCCCAGCATTTT
v_call: TRBV9; j_call: TRBJ2-7; d_call: TRBD2; clone_size: -; cdr3_aa: CASSVDFSGNYEQYF; cdr3_nt: TGTGCCAGCAGCGTAGATTTTAGCGGGAACTACGAGCAGTACTTC
v_call: TRBV2; j_call: TRBJ2-4; d_call: TRBD1; clone_size: -; cdr3_aa: CASRGQGVNIQYF; cdr3_nt: TGTGCCAGCAGAGGACAGGGGGTTAACATTCAGTACTTC
v_call: TRBV5-1; j_call: TRBJ2-2; d_call: -; clone_size: -; cdr3_aa: CASSAYLATNTGELFF; cdr3_nt: TGCGCCAGCAGCGCATACCTAGCGACTAACACCGGGGAGCTGTTTTTT
v_call: TRBV30; j_call: TRBJ1-5; d_call: TRBD1; clone_size: once; cdr3_aa: CAWGQGAGPQHF; cdr3_nt: TGTGCCTGGGGGCAGGGGGCCGGGCCCCAGCATTTT
v_call: TRBV3-1/TRBV3-2; j_call: TRBJ1-4; d_call: -; clone_size: few; cdr3_aa: CASSRGTTPGEKLFF; cdr3_nt: TGTGCCAGCAGCCGCGGGACGACTCCGGGTGAAAAACTGTTTTTT
v_call: TRBV7-2; j_call: TRBJ2-7; d_call: TRBD2; clone_size: -; cdr3_aa: CALEAAGFNEQYF; cdr3_nt: TGTGCCTTGGAGGCAGCGGGATTCAACGAGCAGTACTTC
v_call: TRBV10-1; j_call: TRBJ1-1; d_call: -; clone_size: -; cdr3_aa: CASSESMDTSQAFF; cdr3_nt: TGCGCCAGCAGTGAGTCGATGGACACGTCTCAAGCTTTCTTT
v_call: TRBV10-3; j_call: TRBJ2-1; d_call: -; clone_size: -; cdr3_aa: CAISPRGMSSYNEQFF; cdr3_nt: TGTGCCATCAGTCCAAGGGGGATGAGCTCCTACAATGAGCAGTTCTTC
v_call: TRBV27; j_call: TRBJ1-5; d_call: -; clone_size: -; cdr3_aa: CASSETGYSNQPQHF; cdr3_nt: TGTGCCAGCAGCGAAACAGGGTATAGCAATCAGCCCCAGCATTTT
v_call: TRBV30; j_call: TRBJ2-4; d_call: -; clone_size: -; cdr3_aa: CAWNAPTRAKNIQYF; cdr3_nt: TGTGCCTGGAATGCCCCTACTAGAGCCAAAAACATTCAGTACTTC
v_call: TRBV19; j_call: TRBJ2-5; d_call: TRBD2; clone_size: once; cdr3_aa: CASTSGGETQYF; cdr3_nt: TGTGCCAGTACCAGCGGGGGGGAGACCCAGTACTTC
v_call: TRBV5-1; j_call: TRBJ2-1; d_call: TRBD2; clone_size: -; cdr3_aa: CASSLFPSGRSYNEQFF; cdr3_nt: TGCGCCAGCAGCTTGTTTCCTAGCGGGAGATCCTACAATGAGCAGTTCTTC
v_call: TRBV5-6; j_call: TRBJ2-7; d_call: -; clone_size: -; cdr3_aa: CASSFGGGYEQYF; cdr3_nt: TGTGCCAGCAGCTTTGGAGGTGGCTACGAGCAGTACTTC
v_call: TRBV5-4; j_call: TRBJ1-2; d_call: -; clone_size: -; cdr3_aa: CASSLDRANYGYTF; cdr3_nt: TGTGCCAGCAGCTTGGACAGAGCTAACTATGGCTACACCTTC
v_call: TRBV10-1; j_call: TRBJ2-3; d_call: TRBD2; clone_size: -; cdr3_aa: CASSDVGSGSEDTQYF; cdr3_nt: TGCGCCAGCAGTGATGTCGGAAGCGGGAGCGAAGATACGCAGTATTTT
v_call: TRBV5-1; j_call: TRBJ2-7; d_call: -; clone_size: -; cdr3_aa: CASRYRVDGYEQYF; cdr3_nt: TGCGCCAGCAGATACAGGGTAGACGGCTACGAGCAGTACTTC
v_call: TRBV3-1/TRBV3-2; j_call: TRBJ2-3; d_call: -; clone_size: -; cdr3_aa: CASSPQNTATDTQYF; cdr3_nt: TGTGCCAGCAGCCCCCAGAACACAGCCACAGATACGCAGTATTTT